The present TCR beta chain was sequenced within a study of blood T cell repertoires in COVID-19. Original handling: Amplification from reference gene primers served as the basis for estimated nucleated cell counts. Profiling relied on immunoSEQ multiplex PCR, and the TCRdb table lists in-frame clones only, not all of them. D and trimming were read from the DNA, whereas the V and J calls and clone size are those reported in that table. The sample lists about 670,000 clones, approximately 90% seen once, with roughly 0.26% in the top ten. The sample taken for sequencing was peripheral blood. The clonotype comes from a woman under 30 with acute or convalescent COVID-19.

CDR3 amino acids: CASSLMAGLEQYF. As DNA, the CDR3 is TGTGCCAGCAGCTTAATGGCGGGTCTAGAGCAGTACTTC. The chain has TRBV7-3 and TRBJ2-7; possible D gene TRBD2, 5 bases. The CDR3 consists of 13 residues. The germline V gene encodes CDR1 SGHTA and CDR2 FQGTGA. V shed 1 base and J shed 7 bases, with 11 bases lying between them.